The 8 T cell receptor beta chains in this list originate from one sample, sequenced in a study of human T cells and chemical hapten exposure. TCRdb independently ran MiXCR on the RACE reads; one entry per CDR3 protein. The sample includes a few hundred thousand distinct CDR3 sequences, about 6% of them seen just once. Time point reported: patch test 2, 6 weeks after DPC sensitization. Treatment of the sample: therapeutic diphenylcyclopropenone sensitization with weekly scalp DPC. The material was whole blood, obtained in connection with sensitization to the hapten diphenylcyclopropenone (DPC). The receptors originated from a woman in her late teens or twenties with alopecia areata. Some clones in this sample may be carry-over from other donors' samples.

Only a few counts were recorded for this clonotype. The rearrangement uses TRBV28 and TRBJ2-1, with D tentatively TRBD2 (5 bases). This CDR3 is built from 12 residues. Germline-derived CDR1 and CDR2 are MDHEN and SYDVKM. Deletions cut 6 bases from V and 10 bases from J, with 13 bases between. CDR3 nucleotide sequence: TGTGCCAGCAGGCGGGCCTTCAGGGAGCAGTTCTTC. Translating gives CASRRAFREQFF.

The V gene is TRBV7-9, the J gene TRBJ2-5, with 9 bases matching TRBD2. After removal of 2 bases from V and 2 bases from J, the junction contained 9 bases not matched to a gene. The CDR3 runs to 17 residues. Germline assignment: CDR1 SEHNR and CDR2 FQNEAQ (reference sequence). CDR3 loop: CASSLSLLAGQQETQYF. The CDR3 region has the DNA TGTGCCAGCAGCTTATCGCTCCTAGCGGGGCAGCAAGAGACCCAGTACTTC.

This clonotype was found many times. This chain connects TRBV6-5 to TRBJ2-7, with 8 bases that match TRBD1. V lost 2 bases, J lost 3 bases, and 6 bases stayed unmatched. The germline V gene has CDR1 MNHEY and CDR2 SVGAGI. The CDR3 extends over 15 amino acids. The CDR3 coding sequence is TGTGCCAGCAGTTACGGGACAGGCGGCTTCTACGAGCAGTACTTC. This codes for CASSYGTGGFYEQYF.

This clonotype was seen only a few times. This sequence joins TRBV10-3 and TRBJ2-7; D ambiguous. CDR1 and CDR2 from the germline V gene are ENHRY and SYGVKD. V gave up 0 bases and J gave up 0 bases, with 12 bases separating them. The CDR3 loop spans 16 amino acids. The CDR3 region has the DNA TGTGCCATCAGTGAGTCGCGTCAGGCGAGCTCCTACGAGCAGTACTTC. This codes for CAISESRQASSYEQYF.

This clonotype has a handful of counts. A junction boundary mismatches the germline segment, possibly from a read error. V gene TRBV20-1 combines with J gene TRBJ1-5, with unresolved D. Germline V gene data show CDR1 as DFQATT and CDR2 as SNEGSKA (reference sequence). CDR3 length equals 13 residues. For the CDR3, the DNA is TGCAGTGCTCGAGACACATACAATCAGCCCCAGCATTTT. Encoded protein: CSARDTYNQPQHF.

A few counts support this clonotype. This CDR3 is CASSYPARQGASGNTIYF. DNA of the CDR3: TGTGCCAGCAGTTATCCAGCCCGACAGGGCGCGTCTGGAAACACCATATATTTT. This chain links TRBV6-6 with TRBJ1-3; the match to TRBD1 covers 7 bases. In germline, CDR1 is MNHNY, CDR2 SVGAGI (reference sequence). Losses at the gene ends were 3 bases for V and 1 base for J; bases not matched to a gene: 12. The CDR3 has 18 amino acids.

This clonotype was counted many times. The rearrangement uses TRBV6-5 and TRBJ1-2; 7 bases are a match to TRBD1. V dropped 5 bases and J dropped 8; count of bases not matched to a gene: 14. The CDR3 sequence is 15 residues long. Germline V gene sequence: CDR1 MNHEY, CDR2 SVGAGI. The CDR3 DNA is TGTGCCAGCAGTAAATTGGACAGGATGTTAGAAGGCTACACCTTC. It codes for CASSKLDRMLEGYTF.

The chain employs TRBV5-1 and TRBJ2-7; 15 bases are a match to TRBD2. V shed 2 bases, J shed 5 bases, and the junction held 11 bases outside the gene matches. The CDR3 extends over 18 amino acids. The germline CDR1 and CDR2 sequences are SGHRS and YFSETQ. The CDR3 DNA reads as TGCGCCAGCAGCTTCTGGACTAGCGGGGGGGCGTTTCTAAACGAGCAGTACTTC. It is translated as CASSFWTSGGAFLNEQYF.